These 18 T cell receptor beta chains came from one sample sequenced in a study of breast tumors, draining lymph nodes, adjacent tissues. TCRdb reprocessed the multiplex PCR reads with MiXCR, giving one entry per CDR3 protein. The sample holds about 89,000 distinct CDR3 sequences, over 25% seen once. The lymph nodes were axillary draining lymph nodes from breast cancer patients. The sequenced sample consisted of axillary lymph node tissue. These receptors originate from a female donor with breast cancer. Some clones in this sample may be carry-over from other donors' samples.

The V gene is TRBV4-2, the J gene TRBJ2-7; TRBD2 agrees at 11 bases. Unmatched junction bases numbered 14, after V lost 10 bases and J lost 3 bases. The CDR3 contains 16 residues. CDR1 is LGHNA, CDR2 YNFKEQ, per germline. The CDR3 nucleotides are TGTGCCATCATCCGAACCACTAGCGGGAGTATCTACGAGCAGTACTTC. Its translation: CAIIRTTSGSIYEQYF.

This clonotype was seen more than once but under ten times. The chain carries TRBV10-3 and TRBJ2-1; 7 positions match TRBD1. V gave up 3 bases and J gave up 4 bases; unmatched junction bases: 3. Germline values: CDR1 ENHRY, CDR2 SYGVKD. The CDR3 runs 14 residues. The DNA of the CDR3 is TGTGCCATCAGTGATTCGGGACAGTACAATGAGCAGTTCTTC. It specifies CAISDSGQYNEQFF.

This clonotype was found many times. This chain links TRBV7-2 with TRBJ2-7; 7 bases map to TRBD2. The germline V gene encodes CDR1 SGHTA and CDR2 FQGNSA. The trim removed 1 base at V and 2 bases at J, leaving 5 bases unmatched. The CDR3 totals 15 residues. The CDR3 DNA sequence: TGTGCCAGCAGCTTAGGGCTAGCGGTAACCTACGAGCAGTACTTC. This codes for CASSLGLAVTYEQYF.

The chain couples TRBV20-1 to TRBJ2-5; TRBD1 or TRBD2 may be the D gene (5 bases each). The CDR3 sequence is 12 residues long. Germline lookup yields CDR1 DFQATT and CDR2 SNEGSKA (reference sequence). Between the trimmed V and J ends, which lost 4 bases and 5 bases, there was a span of 11 bases. CDR3: CSAIAGTETQYF. The CDR3 DNA sequence: TGCAGTGCTATAGCCGGGACGGAGACCCAGTACTTC.

The rearrangement links TRBV18 to TRBJ1-1; maybe TRBD1 (5 bases). In germline, CDR1 is KGHSH, CDR2 LQKENI. The germline V and J ends were trimmed by 1 base and 3 bases, with 6 bases remaining between them. This CDR3 comprises 13 residues. CDR3 nucleotides: TGTGCCAGCTCACCACTCAGGGACACTGAAGCTTTCTTT. Translated: CASSPLRDTEAFF.

This sequence joins TRBV10-3 and TRBJ1-1; no definite D call. CDR3 size: 12 residues. Trimming stripped 8 bases from V and 2 bases from J, with 9 bases between. Looked up from germline, CDR1 is ENHRY and CDR2 is SYGVKD. The chain's CDR3 is CAIGKGNTEAFF. The CDR3 nucleotides are TGTGCCATCGGAAAGGGTAACACTGAAGCTTTCTTT.

In this sample, this clonotype turned up many times. This rearrangement joins TRBV2 to TRBJ1-6; 8 positions match TRBD1. Germline loops: CDR1 SNHLY, CDR2 FYNNEI. Losses at the gene ends were 7 bases for V and 8 bases for J; bases not matched to a gene: 7. The CDR3 spans 14 residues. Here the CDR3 reads CASTPGQAHSPLHF. The CDR3 nucleotides read TGTGCCAGCACCCCGGGACAGGCCCATTCACCCCTCCACTTT.

As regards this clonotype: No conserved phenylalanine or tryptophan ends this CDR3, so it is likely a read error. This chain links TRBV5-6 with TRBJ2-3; D is unclear. CDR1 is SGHDT and CDR2 is YYEEEE in the germline V gene. CDR3 size: 16 residues. V lost 0 bases, J lost 2 bases, and 13 bases lay in between. CDR3 in amino acids: CASSLASGPITDTQYL. The CDR3 DNA reads as TGTGCCAGCAGCTTGGCTTCGGGCCCGATCACAGATACGCAGTATCTT.

This clonotype was observed many times. The chain has TRBV5-5 and TRBJ2-5; 7 bases match TRBD2. Germline assignment: CDR1 SGHKS and CDR2 YYEKEE (reference sequence). J lost 2 bases, V lost 0 bases, and 4 bases had no gene match. CDR3 length: 15 amino acids. The CDR3 reads CASSLGGTNQETQYF. CDR3 coding DNA: TGTGCCAGCAGCTTGGGAGGGACTAATCAAGAGACCCAGTACTTC.

This clonotype was seen repeatedly, ten times or more. The chain combines TRBV20-1 with TRBJ2-5, with 8 bases that match TRBD1. Germline CDR1 and CDR2: DFQATT and SNEGSKA (reference sequence). The CDR3 consists of 12 residues. V dropped 5 bases and J dropped 6; count of bases not matched to a gene: 5. This chain's CDR3 is CSADRGRKTQYF. The CDR3 DNA reads as TGCAGTGCTGACAGGGGACGGAAGACCCAGTACTTC.

This clonotype has a handful of counts. The genes are TRBV20-1 and TRBJ2-7, with 14 bases matching TRBD2. V was clipped by 5 bases and J by 4 bases; unmatched bases: 1. The CDR3 is 13 amino acids. Germline V gene sequence: CDR1 DFQATT, CDR2 SNEGSKA (reference sequence). CDR3 bases: TGCAGTGCTCGGACTAGCGGGAGGTACGAGCAGTACTTC. Amino acids: CSARTSGRYEQYF.

This clonotype was counted many times. The V and J genes are TRBV12-3 or TRBV12-4 and TRBJ1-5, with no clear D. V was shortened by 2 bases and J by 6 bases, with 5 bases between the two germline ends. This CDR3 is built from 12 residues. The CDR3 DNA sequence: TGTGCCAGCAGTTTAACGCGTCAGCCCCAGCATTTT. This translates into CASSLTRQPQHF.

Comments on this clonotype: The limits of the CDR3 on the DNA are not certain, so only TCRdb's listed CDR3 is given. This chain uses TRBV5-1 with TRBJ2-2; the table's D gene call, TRBD1, was not cross checked with the DNA. The CDR3 has 23 amino acids, counting both end residues. In germline, CDR1 is SGHRS, CDR2 YFSETQ. The CDR3 protein is CASSGDRRSYEQYFGPGTRELFF.

This chain uses TRBV7-9 with TRBJ1-2; 8 nucleotides match TRBD1. This CDR3 contains 15 residues. Unmatched junction bases numbered 14, after V lost 7 bases and J lost 7 bases. Germline loops: CDR1 SEHNR, CDR2 FQNEAQ (reference sequence). The CDR3 is CASTWTGSGGVGYTF. The CDR3 DNA is TGTGCCAGCACCTGGACAGGGAGTGGCGGCGTTGGCTACACCTTC.

Many counts were recorded for this clonotype. The V call is TRBV6-6, the J call TRBJ2-7; 11 bases are shared with TRBD2. CDR3 length: 16 residues. The ends lost 9 bases at V and 4 bases at J; junction bases unmatched: 14. CDR1 is MNHNY and CDR2 is SVGAGI in the germline V gene (reference sequence). The CDR3 region has the DNA TGTGCCAGTAGAAAGAACGCCGGGACTAGCGGTTACGAGCAGTACTTC. Residues: CASRKNAGTSGYEQYF.

This clonotype was found many times. The chain uses TRBV7-2 and TRBJ2-7; TRBD2 aligns across 12 bases. The CDR3 covers 17 residues. The germline V gene has CDR1 SGHTA and CDR2 FQGNSA. Germline trimming cut 0 bases from V and 4 bases from J; bases unmatched to any gene: 7. Here the CDR3 reads CASSLASLTSGRYEQYF. Here the CDR3 DNA reads TGTGCCAGCAGCTTAGCTTCGTTGACTAGCGGGAGATACGAGCAGTACTTC. Looking up the rest from reference TRBV7-2 and TRBJ2-7 gives the full variable domain: GAGVSQSPSNKVTEKGKDVELRCDPISGHTALYWYRQSLGQGLEFLIYFQGNSAPDKSGLPSDRFSAERTGGSVSTLTIQRTQQEDSAVYLCASSLASLTSGRYEQYFGPGTRLTVT.

In this sample, this clonotype turned up many times. The V and J genes are TRBV19 and TRBJ1-5, with D maybe TRBD1 (6 bases). V shed 5 bases and J shed 4 bases, with 12 bases lying between them. Germline V CDR1 and CDR2: LNHDA, SQIVND (reference sequence). This CDR3 has 14 residues. The CDR3 protein is CASSYREWNQPQHF. In DNA form, the CDR3 reads TGTGCCAGTAGTTACAGGGAATGGAATCAGCCCCAGCATTTT.

J is TRBJ2-2 and V is TRBV20-1; 7 nucleotides align to TRBD2. V was pared by 3 bases and J by 1 base, with 2 bases of the junction left unmatched. The germline CDR1 and CDR2 sequences are DFQATT and SNEGSKA (reference sequence). The CDR3 covers 14 residues. CDR3 DNA: TGCAGTGCTAGTGTAGCGGGGAACACCGGGGAGCTGTTTTTT. Translation: CSASVAGNTGELFF.